This TCR beta chain was documented in a study of blood T cell repertoires in COVID-19. Study as a whole: From T cells, B-cell-depleted T cells, or PBMCs came the material, which was cDNA or gDNA.

Germline CDR1 and CDR2: MNHNY and SVGAGI (reference sequence). V dropped 6 bases and J dropped 7; count of bases not matched to a gene: 10. The CDR3 totals 14 residues. Per the authors' pipeline: Reference gene primer amplification gave estimated nucleated cell counts. Profiling relied on immunoSEQ multiplex PCR, and the TCRdb table lists in-frame clones only, not all of them. V and J calls and clone size are as listed in that table; D and trimming were resolved from the DNA. Of approximately 160,000 clones in the sample, 60% to 85% were seen once. This rearrangement joins TRBV6-6 to TRBJ1-2, with 8 bases matching TRBD1. The material sequenced was peripheral blood. The receptor comes from a man between 60 and 75 years old with acute or convalescent COVID-19. The CDR3, as DNA: TGTGCCAGCAGGTCGCAGGGGGCGTACTCTGGCTACACCTTC. Its protein is CASRSQGAYSGYTF.